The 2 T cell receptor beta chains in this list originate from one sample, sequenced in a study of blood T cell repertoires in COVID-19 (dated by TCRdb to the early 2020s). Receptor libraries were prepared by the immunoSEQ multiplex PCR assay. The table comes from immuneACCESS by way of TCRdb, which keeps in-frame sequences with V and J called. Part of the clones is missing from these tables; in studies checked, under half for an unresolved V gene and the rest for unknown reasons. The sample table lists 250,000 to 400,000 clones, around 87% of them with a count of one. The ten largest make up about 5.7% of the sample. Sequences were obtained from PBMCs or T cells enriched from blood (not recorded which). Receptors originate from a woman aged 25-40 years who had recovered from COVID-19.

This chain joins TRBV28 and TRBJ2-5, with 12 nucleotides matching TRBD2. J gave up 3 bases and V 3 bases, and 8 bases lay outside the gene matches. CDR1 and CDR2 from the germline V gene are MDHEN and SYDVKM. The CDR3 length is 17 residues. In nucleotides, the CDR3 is TGTGCCAGCAGTTTCTTCGGCCGGACTAGCGGGGAAGAGACCCAGTACTTC. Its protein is CASSFFGRTSGEETQYF.

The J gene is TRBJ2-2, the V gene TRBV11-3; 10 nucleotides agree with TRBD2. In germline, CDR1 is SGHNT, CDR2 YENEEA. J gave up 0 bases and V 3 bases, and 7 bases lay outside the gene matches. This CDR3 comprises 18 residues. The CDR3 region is CASSFPSGGLANTGELFF. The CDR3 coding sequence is TGTGCCAGCAGCTTTCCTAGCGGGGGCCTCGCGAACACCGGGGAGCTGTTTTTT.